These 23 T cell receptor beta chains were sequenced from one sample in a study of T cells after yellow fever vaccination. TCRdb processed the 5' RACE reads anew with MiXCR; each CDR3 protein has one entry. Altogether over 150,000 distinct CDR3 sequences are present, 6% to 7.5% being singletons, with the ten largest covering approximately 2.5%. The sequencing used CD4+ T cells sorted from PBMCs, collected less than 6 days after the first yellow fever vaccination. These receptors all come from a young man who received the YFV17D yellow fever vaccine.

J is TRBJ1-1 and V is TRBV7-2; D remains unclear. Trimming took 1 base from V and 4 from J, leaving 10 bases between them. The CDR3 covers 14 residues. Germline CDR1 and CDR2: SGHTA and FQGNSA. The CDR3 protein is CASSLVLRGTEAFF. The CDR3 bases are TGTGCCAGCAGCTTAGTATTGCGGGGCACTGAAGCTTTCTTT.

The chain combines TRBV2 with TRBJ2-7, with D tentatively TRBD1 (6 bases). The CDR3 is 14 amino acids. Germline loops: CDR1 SNHLY, CDR2 FYNNEI. The CDR3 DNA follows: TGTGCCAGCAGTGAGGGACACGGCACGTACGAGCACTACGTC. Translation gives CASSEGHGTYEHYV.

V is TRBV7-2 and J is TRBJ1-5; D is ambiguous. V lost 2 bases to trimming and J lost 0 bases, with 14 bases between them. The CDR3 contains 17 residues. Per the germline V gene, CDR1 is SGHTA and CDR2 is FQGNSA. The CDR3 region is CASSLNSLGNSNQPQHF. Written as DNA, the CDR3 is TGTGCCAGCAGCTTAAACAGTCTCGGCAATAGCAATCAGCCCCAGCATTTT.

This clonotype has ten or more counts. This chain joins TRBV7-2 and TRBJ2-5; TRBD1 agrees at 8 bases. The trim removed 1 base at V and 5 bases at J, leaving 6 bases unmatched. CDR1 and CDR2 from the germline V gene are SGHTA and FQGNSA. The CDR3 runs to 15 residues. CDR3 residues: CASSLDRGFGETQYF. The CDR3 bases are TGTGCCAGCAGCTTAGACAGGGGGTTTGGGGAGACCCAGTACTTC.

This clonotype was seen at least ten times. The chain has TRBV28 and TRBJ2-3; D is possibly TRBD2 (5 bases). This CDR3 spans 11 amino acids. Germline-derived CDR1 and CDR2 are MDHEN and SYDVKM. V was shortened by 4 bases and J by 7 bases, with 6 bases between the two germline ends. CDR3 region: CASSWEYTQYF. Here the CDR3 DNA reads TGTGCCAGCAGTTGGGAGTATACGCAGTATTTT.

At least ten counts were recorded for this clonotype. The rearrangement uses TRBV7-2 and TRBJ2-5; D assignment may be TRBD1 or TRBD2 (6 bases each). CDR3 length: 15 residues. CDR1 is SGHTA and CDR2 is FQGNSA in the germline V gene. V lost 2 bases, J lost 5 bases, and 15 bases lay in between. As DNA, the CDR3 is TGTGCCAGCAGCTTATCGAGAGGGGGGTTCGAGACCCAGTACTTC. Its translation: CASSLSRGGFETQYF.

This clonotype came up many times. The chain recombines TRBV4-2 with TRBJ2-1; 13 nucleotides agree with TRBD2. The CDR3 length is 20 residues. Germline assignment: CDR1 LGHNA and CDR2 YNFKEQ. J lost 0 bases, V lost 2 bases, and 10 bases had no gene match. The CDR3 DNA reads as TGTGCCAGCAGCCAATTAATCGGGACTAGCGGGGCCGTCTCCTACAATGAGCAGTTCTTC. Its translation is CASSQLIGTSGAVSYNEQFF.

The table lists this clonotype with many counts. V usage is TRBV5-6 and J usage is TRBJ2-5; D may match TRBD1 or TRBD2 (5 bases each). The CDR3 is 13 amino acids. V was cut by 2 bases and J by 4 bases, with 9 bases left in between. Per the germline V gene, CDR1 is SGHDT and CDR2 is YYEEEE. The CDR3 DNA reads as TGTGCCAGCAGCTTAGGGGACGGAGAGACCCAGTACTTC. The encoded protein is CASSLGDGETQYF.

Only a few counts were recorded for this clonotype. The chain is built from TRBV4-1 and TRBJ2-1; D is unclear. The CDR3 is made up of 14 amino acids. V lost 3 bases and J 10 bases, leaving 16 bases between the germline ends. Germline lookup yields CDR1 MGHRA and CDR2 YSYEKL. The CDR3 DNA reads TGCGCCAGCAGCCACCTTGGGTCCGGACGAGAGCAGTTCTTC. The encoded protein is CASSHLGSGREQFF.

This clonotype has ten or more counts. This chain joins TRBV12-3 or TRBV12-4 and TRBJ2-7; D gene uncertain. This CDR3 spans 12 amino acids. Trimming pared 5 bases from V and 2 bases from J, leaving 7 bases between. The CDR3 region has the DNA TGTGCCAGCAGTCTTGGAACCTACGAGCAGTACTTC. This translates into CASSLGTYEQYF.

This clonotype was found a few times. This chain links TRBV29-1 with TRBJ2-1; weak D call: TRBD1 (5 bases). The CDR3 totals 14 residues. From germline, CDR1 is SQVTM and CDR2 ANQGSEA. Trimming cost V 4 bases and J 5 bases, with 15 bases left between them. The DNA of the CDR3 is TGCAGCGTTGTGGAAGGGGCTGCGAACAATGAGCAGTTCTTC. This translates into CSVVEGAANNEQFF.

Points on this clonotype: With a much larger clone just one base away, this may be a read error. The chain has TRBV29-1 and TRBJ2-3, with 9 bases that match TRBD1. CDR1 is SQVTM and CDR2 is ANQGSEA in the germline V gene. The length of the CDR3 is 12 residues. In DNA form, the CDR3 reads TGCAGCGGGGACAGGGCTACAGATACGCAGTGTTTT. As protein: CSGDRATDTQCF.

The V call is TRBV6-1, the J call TRBJ1-1; a possible D gene is TRBD1 (5 bases). Trimming stripped 4 bases from V and 5 bases from J, with 17 bases between. The CDR3 has 15 amino acids. Germline-derived CDR1 and CDR2 are MNHNS and SASEGT. CDR3 region: CASSVNGQGGTEAFF. The CDR3 DNA sequence: TGTGCCAGCAGTGTAAATGGGCAGGGAGGGACTGAAGCTTTCTTT.

This clonotype was recorded many times. This chain joins TRBV5-1 and TRBJ1-6, with a possible D match to TRBD1 (5 bases). Per germline, CDR1 SGHRS and CDR2 YFSETQ. Trimming removed 3 bases from V and 9 bases from J, with 16 bases in between. The CDR3 loop spans 15 amino acids. The chain's CDR3 is CASSYSGTLGSPLHF. The CDR3 nucleotides read TGCGCCAGCAGCTACTCCGGGACTTTGGGTTCACCCCTCCACTTT. Using reference TRBV5-1 and TRBJ1-6 for the parts outside the CDR3, the full variable domain is KAGVTQTPRYLIKTRGQQVTLSCSPISGHRSVSWYQQTPGQGLQFLFEYFSETQRNKGNFPGRFSGRQFSNSRSEMNVSTLELGDSALYLCASSYSGTLGSPLHFGNGTRLTVT.

This clonotype was counted between two and nine times. The CDR3 region is CASSEGRYSYEQYF. For the CDR3, the DNA is TGTGCCAGCAGTGAAGGTCGGTATTCCTACGAGCAGTACTTC. The V call is TRBV2, the J call TRBJ2-7; the D is unclear. CDR3 length equals 14 residues. The germline V gene has CDR1 SNHLY and CDR2 FYNNEI. The V gene lost 1 base and the J gene lost 1 base, with 8 bases spanning the gap.

This clonotype occurred a few times. The CDR3 protein is CASSPSGGGSYNEQFF. The CDR3 DNA reads as TGTGCCAGCAGCCCCTCGGGGGGGGGGTCCTACAATGAGCAGTTCTTC. This chain links TRBV6-5 with TRBJ2-1; 8 bases match TRBD2. The CDR3 is made up of 16 amino acids. The J segment lost 1 base and the V segment lost 6 bases, leaving 8 bases of the junction unmatched. Germline V gene lookup returns CDR1 MNHEY and CDR2 SVGAGI.

This chain joins TRBV12-3 or TRBV12-4 and TRBJ1-5; TRBD1 matches 8 bases. The CDR3 spans 15 residues. The J segment lost 4 bases and the V segment lost 3 bases, leaving 5 bases of the junction unmatched. CDR3 amino acids: CASSFAGGLNQPQHF. For the CDR3, the DNA is TGTGCCAGCAGTTTTGCAGGGGGCTTGAATCAGCCCCAGCATTTT.

This clonotype was observed many times. CDR3 amino acids: CASSTYSGGPYEQYF. The CDR3 region has the DNA TGCGCCAGCAGCACCTATAGTGGGGGACCCTACGAGCAGTACTTC. The chain couples TRBV5-1 to TRBJ2-7; D is tentatively TRBD1 or TRBD2 (5 bases each). Trimming shortened V by 4 bases and J by 2 bases, and 16 bases separated the two germline ends. CDR3 size: 15 residues. CDR1 SGHRS and CDR2 YFSETQ come from the germline V gene.

In regard to this clonotype: This sequence may be a read error, since a much larger clone differs from it by one base. This sequence joins TRBV5-8 and TRBJ2-3, with a possible D match to TRBD2 (7 bases). The V gene's germline CDR1 is SGHTS and CDR2 YDEGEE. The CDR3 runs to 16 residues. The V gene lost 7 bases and the J gene lost 0 bases, with 18 bases spanning the gap. The CDR3 region is CASGPGRGHSTDTQYF. For the CDR3, the DNA is TGTGCCAGCGGCCCCGGGCGGGGGCACAGCACAGATACGCAGTATTTT.

The chain combines TRBV3-1 with TRBJ1-1; 9 bases fit TRBD1. This CDR3 is built from 15 residues. Germline values: CDR1 LGHDT, CDR2 YNNKEL (reference sequence). Unmatched junction bases numbered 15, after V lost 11 bases and J lost 5 bases. CDR3 nucleotides: TGTGCCTGCAACGCCGGGACAGGGTCCGTAACTGAAGCTTTCTTT. It translates to CACNAGTGSVTEAFF. The full variable domain, rest sourced from reference TRBV3-1 and TRBJ1-1, is DTAVSQTPKYLVTQMGNDKSIKCEQNLGHDTMYWYKQDSKKFLKIMFSYNNKELIINETVPNRFSPKSPDKAHLNLHINSLELGDSAVYFCACNAGTGSVTEAFFGQGTRLTVV.

This clonotype came up many times. The V gene is TRBV28, the J gene TRBJ2-2; D gene unclear. Germline V gene sequence: CDR1 MDHEN, CDR2 SYDVKM. V lost 6 bases, J lost 6 bases, and 8 bases lay in between. This CDR3 is built from 12 residues. CDR3 DNA sequence: TGTGCCAGCAGCCATCGGGCCGGGGAGCTGTTTTTT. This gives the protein CASSHRAGELFF.

In its sample, this clonotype was seen many times. This CDR3 reads CASSLGLGVSSYNEQFF. The CDR3, as DNA: TGTGCCAGCAGCTTAGGGCTGGGGGTAAGCTCCTACAATGAGCAGTTCTTC. J is TRBJ2-1 and V is TRBV7-2; D is possibly TRBD1 or TRBD2 (5 bases each). The CDR3 has 17 residues. CDR1 is SGHTA, CDR2 FQGNSA, per germline. V dropped 1 base and J dropped 0 bases, with 13 bases sitting between them.

This clonotype has a handful of counts. This chain connects TRBV20-1 to TRBJ2-3, with TRBD2 matching over 7 bases. The germline CDR1 and CDR2 sequences are DFQATT and SNEGSKA (reference sequence). J gave up 7 bases and V 0 bases, and 16 bases lay outside the gene matches. The CDR3 runs to 17 residues. The CDR3, as DNA: TGCAGTGCTAGAGACCCCCCCGAGCGGGACTACGCAAATACGCAGTATTTT. The encoded protein is CSARDPPERDYANTQYF.